This note documents a single T cell receptor beta chain sequence. Its antigen is not identified. V shed 2 bases and J shed 1 base, with 13 bases lying between them. This CDR3 has 15 residues. CDR1 is SGHDT and CDR2 is YYEEEE in the germline V gene. Vbeta (60) and Jbeta (13) primers were used in the PCR. TCRdb's copy holds only in-frame clones and misses some; the assay was immunoSEQ multiplex PCR. The repertoire includes about 160,000 clones, approximately 82% of them detected once, and over 1.1% sits in the top ten. The data were taken from a study of cytomegalovirus exposure and HLA in healthy donors. Findings and caveats of the study: DRB1 had the most TCR associations and HLA-C the fewest, a later analysis found, with rates varying by HLA locus.

This receptor was obtained from a male donor in good health and CMV-seronegative. The chain has TRBV5-6 and TRBJ2-7, with a weak D call TRBD2 (5 bases). Sequencing was carried out using PBMCs. The CDR3 DNA is TGTGCCAGCAGCTTAATGCCGGGAAGTTCCTACGAGCAGTACTTC. It specifies CASSLMPGSSYEQYF. The full variable domain, completed using reference TRBV5-6 and TRBJ2-7, is DAGVTQSPTHLIKTRGQQVTLRCSPKSGHDTVSWYQQALGQGPQFIFQYYEEEERQRGNFPDRFSGHQFPNYSSELNVNALLLGDSALYLCASSLMPGSSYEQYFGPGTRLTVT.